Below, 23 T cell receptor beta chains from the same sample are listed, as sequenced in a study of T-cell memory formation after mild COVID-19. TCRdb recomputed calls from the 5' RACE reads with MiXCR, one row per CDR3 protein. The table shows about 280,000 distinct CDR3 sequences, with roughly 8.2% occurring only once. Sequenced sample: PBMCs or a T cell subset sorted from them (not recorded which). Every receptor here comes from a man between 18 and 35 years old who had mild COVID-19 (a few samples of this study predate the infection). Cell type and time point are not known.

Ten or more counts support this clonotype. The CDR3 coding sequence is TGTGCCAGCAGTCCGGGGGGACTCTATGGCTACACCTTC. This encodes CASSPGGLYGYTF. The rearrangement links TRBV6-2 or TRBV6-3 to TRBJ1-2, with D perhaps TRBD1 (5 bases). Trimming removed 5 bases from V and 4 bases from J, with 11 bases in between. The CDR3 consists of 13 residues. Per germline, CDR1 MNHEY and CDR2 SVGEGT.

The J gene is TRBJ2-1, the V gene TRBV12-5, with a tentative D call TRBD2 (7 bases). Trimming removed 5 bases at V and 6 bases at J, with 17 bases between. This CDR3 region has 15 residues. Germline assignment: CDR1 LGHNT and CDR2 FRNRAP. The CDR3 region has the DNA TGTGCTAGTGGTACCACAGGGAGGGTAACCAATGAGCAGTTCTTC. Its translation is CASGTTGRVTNEQFF.

V gene TRBV12-3 or TRBV12-4 combines with J gene TRBJ1-2, with D possibly matching TRBD1 (5 bases). The CDR3 is made up of 13 amino acids. V lost 7 bases to trimming and J lost 6 bases, with 15 bases between them. The CDR3 nucleotides are TGTGCCAGCAATTGGCGGGGCTCGCATGGCTACACCTTC. Its translation is CASNWRGSHGYTF.

CDR3: CASSRTGGNTGELFF. Here the CDR3 DNA reads TGCGCCAGCAGCCGGACAGGGGGGAACACCGGGGAGCTGTTTTTT. The gene calls are TRBV4-1 and TRBJ2-2, with TRBD1 identical over 10 bases. This CDR3 is 15 amino acids long. The V gene's germline CDR1 is MGHRA and CDR2 YSYEKL. V lost 4 bases, J lost 1 base, and 0 bases stayed unmatched.

This clonotype has just a few counts. The chain recombines TRBV4-3 with TRBJ1-1; D not resolved. CDR1 LGHNA and CDR2 YSLEER come from the germline V gene. The CDR3 sequence is 15 residues long. V dropped 0 bases and J dropped 1 base, with 9 bases sitting between them. The CDR3 spells CASSQDAGWNTEAFF. CDR3 sequence (DNA): TGCGCCAGCAGCCAAGATGCGGGCTGGAACACTGAAGCTTTCTTT.

J is TRBJ1-1 and V is TRBV6-2 or TRBV6-3; D unresolved. This CDR3 spans 14 amino acids. The V end was cut by 1 base, the J end by 2 bases, with 8 bases between. From germline, CDR1 is MNHEY and CDR2 SVGEGT. The CDR3 reads CASSYWATNTEAFF. The CDR3 region has the DNA TGTGCCAGCAGTTACTGGGCCACCAACACTGAAGCTTTCTTT.

The chain employs TRBV10-2 and TRBJ1-1; a weak D match, TRBD1 (5 bases). The CDR3 is 15 residues long. V was pared by 8 bases and J by 3 bases, with 19 bases between. Germline lookup yields CDR1 WSHSY and CDR2 SAAADI. The CDR3 protein is CASVLRGRGDTEAFF. The CDR3 DNA reads as TGCGCCAGCGTCCTAAGGGGTAGGGGAGACACTGAAGCTTTCTTT.

There are many counts of this clonotype. The V and J genes are TRBV6-1 and TRBJ2-3; no clear D gene. Trimming shortened V by 7 bases and J by 1 base, and 12 bases separated the two germline ends. CDR1 is MNHNS, CDR2 SASEGT, per germline. CDR3 length: 14 residues. In DNA, the CDR3 is TGTGCCAGCACCTCTGGCCCGGGCACAGATACGCAGTATTTT. Translation gives CASTSGPGTDTQYF.

The chain combines TRBV9 with TRBJ2-5; D may be TRBD1 or TRBD2 (5 bases each). The CDR3 runs to 16 residues. Per germline, CDR1 SGDLS and CDR2 YYNGEE. With 1 base removed from V and 0 bases from J, the gap between germline ends came to 13 bases. The CDR3 protein is CASSVYSGTNQETQYF. The CDR3 DNA sequence: TGTGCCAGCAGCGTATACTCCGGGACCAACCAAGAGACCCAGTACTTC.

This clonotype was seen a few times. The chain has TRBV30 and TRBJ2-7; the D call may be TRBD1 or TRBD2 (5 bases each). CDR1 and CDR2 from the germline V gene are GTSNPN and SVGIG (reference sequence). The CDR3 has 11 amino acids. V was cut by 5 bases and J by 6 bases, with 11 bases left in between. CDR3: CAWGTSREQYF. The DNA for the CDR3 is TGTGCCTGGGGGACGTCGCGCGAGCAGTACTTC.

This clonotype was seen a few times. The V and J genes are TRBV7-2 and TRBJ2-7; either TRBD1 or TRBD2 may fit D (5 bases each). V lost 1 base and J lost 7, with 11 bases in between. Per the germline V gene, CDR1 is SGHTA and CDR2 is FQGNSA. This CDR3 contains 13 residues. CDR3 protein: CASSLEWGIEQYV. Here the CDR3 DNA reads TGTGCCAGCAGCTTAGAATGGGGGATAGAGCAGTACGTC.

This clonotype was picked up many times. The chain employs TRBV5-6 and TRBJ2-2; 9 bases align to TRBD1. This CDR3 has 18 residues. V lost 0 bases, J lost 1 base, and 7 bases stayed unmatched. Germline loops: CDR1 SGHDT, CDR2 YYEEEE. The CDR3 region has the DNA TGTGCCAGCAGCTTGGGCTTCCCGGGACAGGGGAACACCGGGGAGCTGTTTTTT. Its translation: CASSLGFPGQGNTGELFF.

This chain links TRBV27 with TRBJ1-5; unclear D gene. Germline V gene data show CDR1 as MNHEY and CDR2 as SMNVEV (reference sequence). The V end lost 1 base, the J end lost 6 bases, and 7 bases lay between the germline ends. This CDR3 is 13 amino acids long. CDR3 in amino acids: CASSLLGRQPQHF. CDR3 nucleotide sequence: TGTGCCAGCAGTTTATTAGGGCGTCAGCCCCAGCATTTT.

The gene calls are TRBV20-1 and TRBJ1-5; no clear D. Trimming pared 1 base from V and 7 bases from J, leaving 11 bases between. The CDR3 consists of 13 residues. Germline V CDR1 and CDR2: DFQATT, SNEGSKA (reference sequence). The chain's CDR3 is CSARAEGGQPQHF. CDR3 DNA: TGCAGTGCTAGAGCAGAGGGAGGGCAGCCCCAGCATTTT.

The V call is TRBV6-5, the J call TRBJ2-5; TRBD2 is a possible D gene (6 bases). The germline V gene has CDR1 MNHEY and CDR2 SVGAGI. The V end lost 9 bases, the J end lost 7 bases, and 6 bases lay between the germline ends. CDR3 size: 9 residues. The CDR3 sequence: CASSGTQYF. CDR3 nucleotide sequence: TGTGCCAGTAGCGGGACCCAGTACTTC.

This clonotype was counted a few times. This sequence joins TRBV15 and TRBJ2-3; D is ambiguous. The CDR3 is 13 amino acids. CDR1 is LNHNV, CDR2 YYDKDF, per germline (reference sequence). Trimming shortened V by 0 bases and J by 9 bases, and 10 bases separated the two germline ends. CDR3 DNA sequence: TGTGCCACCAGCAGAGATCGGGCTGGGACGCAGTATTTT. The encoded protein is CATSRDRAGTQYF. The full variable domain, with the rest looked up from reference TRBV15 and TRBJ2-3, is DAMVIQNPRYQVTQFGKPVTLSCSQTLNHNVMYWYQQKSSQAPKLLFHYYDKDFNNEADTPDNFQSRRPNTSFCFLDIRSPGLGDTAMYLCATSRDRAGTQYFGPGTRLTVL.

V gene TRBV6-2 or TRBV6-3 combines with J gene TRBJ1-5; D ambiguous. The germline V gene encodes CDR1 MNHEY and CDR2 SVGEGT. The V and J ends lost 1 base and 6 bases respectively, with 4 bases between them. The CDR3 extends over 12 amino acids. The CDR3 reads CASSYWSQPQHF. The CDR3 DNA reads as TGTGCCAGCAGTTACTGGAGTCAGCCCCAGCATTTT.

This clonotype was counted only a few times. This chain uses TRBV27 with TRBJ2-7; a weak D match, TRBD2 (6 bases). Germline CDR1 reads MNHEY; CDR2 reads SMNVEV (reference sequence). V gave up 2 bases and J gave up 1 base, with 15 bases separating them. The CDR3 sequence is 16 residues long. DNA for the CDR3: TGTGCCAGCAGTTTAAAGGCAGGAGGGGCGTCCTACGAGCAGTACTTC. Protein: CASSLKAGGASYEQYF.

V gene TRBV3-1 combines with J gene TRBJ2-1, with D tentatively TRBD2 (5 bases). The germline V and J ends were trimmed by 3 bases and 6 bases, with 15 bases remaining between them. Germline V CDR1 and CDR2: LGHDT, YNNKEL (reference sequence). The CDR3 contains 15 residues. The CDR3 loop reads CASSHAGVGGNEQFF. Here the CDR3 DNA reads TGTGCCAGCAGCCACGCCGGGGTAGGAGGCAATGAGCAGTTCTTC.

Many counts were recorded for this clonotype. This chain joins TRBV4-3 and TRBJ1-6; D unclear. The CDR3 totals 14 residues. The V gene's germline CDR1 is LGHNA and CDR2 YSLEER. Trimming removed 5 bases from V and 7 bases from J, with 12 bases in between. The CDR3 DNA follows: TGCGCCAGCAGCATCCAGGACGGGAATTCACCCCTCCACTTT. The encoded protein is CASSIQDGNSPLHF.

The chain employs TRBV7-6 and TRBJ2-7; possible D gene TRBD1, 6 bases. Germline lookup yields CDR1 SGHVS and CDR2 FNYEAQ. There are 13 residues in the CDR3. V lost 4 bases, J lost 0 bases, and 7 bases lay in between. The CDR3 region has the DNA TGTGCCAGCAGCTGGGGGCCCTCCTACGAGCAGTACTTC. Protein product: CASSWGPSYEQYF.

This chain connects TRBV4-3 to TRBJ2-5; TRBD2 aligns across 9 bases. V dropped 1 base and J dropped 4; count of bases not matched to a gene: 4. Germline values: CDR1 LGHNA, CDR2 YSLEER. The CDR3 is made up of 15 amino acids. The CDR3 DNA reads TGCGCCAGCAGCCAAGCCCCGACTAGCGGAGAGACCCAGTACTTC. Its translation: CASSQAPTSGETQYF.

This clonotype was picked up a small number of times. The chain recombines TRBV5-1 with TRBJ2-7; D gene uncertain. This CDR3 spans 13 amino acids. The germline V gene encodes CDR1 SGHRS and CDR2 YFSETQ. The V end lost 1 base, the J end lost 8 bases, and 13 bases lay between the germline ends. The CDR3 sequence: CASSLRSETKQYF. The CDR3 DNA is TGCGCCAGCAGCTTGAGGTCAGAGACCAAGCAGTACTTC.